This record looks at one T cell receptor beta chain sequence and its context. Antigen: not known. The data were taken from a study of shared clonotypes between healthy human individuals. The CDR3 totals 13 residues. The V gene lost 6 bases and the J gene lost 3 bases, with 9 bases spanning the gap. The germline V gene has CDR1 SGHAT and CDR2 FQNNGV. Adults of Caucasian background living in Nashville, Tennessee made up all donors. A CD45RA+ naive subset and a CD45RA-negative memory subset were split from CD4+ cells. The table came from immunoSEQ multiplex PCR; TCRdb's copy has only in-frame clones and leaves some out. This repertoire shows approximately 980,000 clones, roughly 72% found once; its top ten account for about 1.5%. The study's findings and limits: It was the non-shared clonotypes that had lower generation probabilities than clonotypes shared by all four donors.

The chain employs TRBV11-2 and TRBJ1-5; D is undetermined. This clonotype was obtained from a man younger than 30 in good health. Sequenced sample: memory CD4+ T cells sorted from blood. The subset here: CD45RA-negative fraction. The CDR3 loop is CASSPTNNQPQHF. DNA for the CDR3: TGTGCCAGCAGTCCAACAAACAATCAGCCCCAGCATTTT.